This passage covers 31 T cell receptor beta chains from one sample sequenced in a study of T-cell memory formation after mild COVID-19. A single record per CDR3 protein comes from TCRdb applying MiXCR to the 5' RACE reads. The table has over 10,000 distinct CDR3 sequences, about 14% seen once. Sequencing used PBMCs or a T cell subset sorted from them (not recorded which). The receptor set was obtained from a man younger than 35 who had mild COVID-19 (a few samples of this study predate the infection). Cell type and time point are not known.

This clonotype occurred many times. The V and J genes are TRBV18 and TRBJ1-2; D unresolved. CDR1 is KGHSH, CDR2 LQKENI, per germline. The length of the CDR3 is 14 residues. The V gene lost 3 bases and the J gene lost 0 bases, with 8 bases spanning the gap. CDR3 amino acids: CASSPGSSNYGYTF. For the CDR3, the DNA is TGTGCCAGCTCACCGGGTTCTTCTAACTATGGCTACACCTTC.

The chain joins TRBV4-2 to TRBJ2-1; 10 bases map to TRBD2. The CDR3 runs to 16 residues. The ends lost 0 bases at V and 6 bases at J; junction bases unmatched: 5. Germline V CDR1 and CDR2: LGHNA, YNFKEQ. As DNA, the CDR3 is TGTGCCAGCAGCCAAGATATAACTAGCGGGGCCAATGAGCAGTTCTTC. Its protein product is CASSQDITSGANEQFF.

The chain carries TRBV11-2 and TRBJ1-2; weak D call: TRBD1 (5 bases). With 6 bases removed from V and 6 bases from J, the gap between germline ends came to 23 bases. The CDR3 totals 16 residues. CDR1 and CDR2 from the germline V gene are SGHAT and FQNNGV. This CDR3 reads CASRAPYEGLEDGYTF. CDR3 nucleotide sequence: TGTGCCAGCAGGGCCCCGTATGAGGGGCTAGAGGATGGCTACACCTTC.

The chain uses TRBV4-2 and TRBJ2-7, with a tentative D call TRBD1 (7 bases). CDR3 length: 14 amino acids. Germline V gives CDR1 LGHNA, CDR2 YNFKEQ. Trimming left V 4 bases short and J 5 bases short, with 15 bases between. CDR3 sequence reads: CASSPRGVGDEQYF. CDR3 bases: TGTGCCAGCAGCCCCAGGGGGGTGGGCGACGAGCAGTACTTC.

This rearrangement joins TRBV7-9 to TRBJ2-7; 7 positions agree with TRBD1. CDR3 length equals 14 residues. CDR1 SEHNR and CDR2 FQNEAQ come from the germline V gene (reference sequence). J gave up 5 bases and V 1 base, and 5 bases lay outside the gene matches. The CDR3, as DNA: TGTGCCAGCAGCTTAGGACAGGGAGAGAACGAGCAGTACTTC. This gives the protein CASSLGQGENEQYF.

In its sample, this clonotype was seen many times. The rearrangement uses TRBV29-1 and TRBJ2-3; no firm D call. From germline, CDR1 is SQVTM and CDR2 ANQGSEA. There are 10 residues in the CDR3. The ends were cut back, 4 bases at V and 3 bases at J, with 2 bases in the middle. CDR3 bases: TGCAGCGTTGGGACAGATACGCAGTATTTT. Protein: CSVGTDTQYF.

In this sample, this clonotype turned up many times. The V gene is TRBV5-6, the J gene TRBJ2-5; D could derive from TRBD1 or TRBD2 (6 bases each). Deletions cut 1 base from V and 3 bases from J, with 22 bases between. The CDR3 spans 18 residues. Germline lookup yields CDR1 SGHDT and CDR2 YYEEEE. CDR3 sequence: CASSLLGFGGRSEETQYF. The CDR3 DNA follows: TGTGCCAGCAGCTTGCTCGGCTTTGGGGGGCGTAGCGAAGAGACCCAGTACTTC.

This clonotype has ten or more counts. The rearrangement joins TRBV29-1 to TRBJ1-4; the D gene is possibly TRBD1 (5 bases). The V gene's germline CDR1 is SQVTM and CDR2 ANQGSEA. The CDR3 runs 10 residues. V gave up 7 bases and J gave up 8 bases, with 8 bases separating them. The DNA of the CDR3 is TGCAGCGCGTACAGGGAAAAACTGTTTTTT. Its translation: CSAYREKLFF.

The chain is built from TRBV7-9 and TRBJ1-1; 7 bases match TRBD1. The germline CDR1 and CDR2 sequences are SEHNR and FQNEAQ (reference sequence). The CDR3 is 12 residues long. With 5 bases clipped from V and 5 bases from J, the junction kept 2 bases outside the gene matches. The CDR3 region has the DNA TGTGCCAGCAGCCAGGGGGGGACTGAAGCTTTCTTT. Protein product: CASSQGGTEAFF.

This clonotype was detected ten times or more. The DNA for the CDR3 is TGTGCCAGCAGAAATGGGCCCCGGGCAGTCCGAATTCCTAACACCGGGGAGCTGTTTTTT. Translation gives CASRNGPRAVRIPNTGELFF. This chain connects TRBV6-2 or TRBV6-3 to TRBJ2-2; D gene unclear. V was cut by 6 bases and J by 2 bases, with 28 bases left in between. Per germline, CDR1 MNHEY and CDR2 SVGEGT. This CDR3 region has 20 residues.

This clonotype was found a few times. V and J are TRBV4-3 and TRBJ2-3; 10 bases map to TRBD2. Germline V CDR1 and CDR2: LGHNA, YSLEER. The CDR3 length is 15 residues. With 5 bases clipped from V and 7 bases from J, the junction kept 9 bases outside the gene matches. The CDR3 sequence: CASSVTSGVIHTQYF. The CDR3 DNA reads TGCGCCAGCAGCGTAACTAGCGGGGTGATCCATACGCAGTATTTT.

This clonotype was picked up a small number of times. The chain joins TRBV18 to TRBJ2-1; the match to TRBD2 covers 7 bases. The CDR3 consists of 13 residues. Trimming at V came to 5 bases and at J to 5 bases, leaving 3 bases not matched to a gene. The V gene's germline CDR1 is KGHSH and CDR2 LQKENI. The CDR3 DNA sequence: TGTGCCAGCTCAACGGGAGGCAACAATGAGCAGTTCTTC. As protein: CASSTGGNNEQFF. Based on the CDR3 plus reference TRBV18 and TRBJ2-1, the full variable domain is NAGVMQNPRHLVRRRGQEARLRCSPMKGHSHVYWYRQLPEEGLKFMVYLQKENIIDESGMPKERFSAEFPKEGPSILRIQQVVRGDSAAYFCASSTGGNNEQFFGPGTRLTVL.

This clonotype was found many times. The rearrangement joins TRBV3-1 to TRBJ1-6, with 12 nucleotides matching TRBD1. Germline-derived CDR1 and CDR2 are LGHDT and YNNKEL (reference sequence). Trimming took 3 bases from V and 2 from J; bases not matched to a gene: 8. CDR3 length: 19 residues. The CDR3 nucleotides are TGTGCCAGCAGCCATGGGCCGGGACAGGGGGCGACCTATAATTCACCCCTCCACTTT. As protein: CASSHGPGQGATYNSPLHF.

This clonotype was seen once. CDR3 sequence reads: CASSLTSGQETQYF. The DNA for the CDR3 is TGCGCCAGCAGCTTAACTAGTGGCCAAGAGACCCAGTACTTC. This sequence joins TRBV5-1 and TRBJ2-5; D possibly corresponds to TRBD2 (5 bases). Germline V gene data show CDR1 as SGHRS and CDR2 as YFSETQ. This CDR3 is built from 14 residues. The V end was cut by 2 bases, the J end by 1 base, with 9 bases between. The variable domain in full, with the rest retrieved from reference TRBV5-1 and TRBJ2-5, is KAGVTQTPRYLIKTRGQQVTLSCSPISGHRSVSWYQQTPGQGLQFLFEYFSETQRNKGNFPGRFSGRQFSNSRSEMNVSTLELGDSALYLCASSLTSGQETQYFGPGTRLLVL.

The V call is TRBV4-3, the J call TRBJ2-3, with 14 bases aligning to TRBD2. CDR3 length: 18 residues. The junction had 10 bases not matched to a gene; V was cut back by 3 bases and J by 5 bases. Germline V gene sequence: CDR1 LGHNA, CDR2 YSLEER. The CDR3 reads CASSHLLLGTSGRDTQYF. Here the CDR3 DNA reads TGCGCCAGCAGCCATCTGCTCCTCGGGACTAGCGGGAGAGATACGCAGTATTTT.

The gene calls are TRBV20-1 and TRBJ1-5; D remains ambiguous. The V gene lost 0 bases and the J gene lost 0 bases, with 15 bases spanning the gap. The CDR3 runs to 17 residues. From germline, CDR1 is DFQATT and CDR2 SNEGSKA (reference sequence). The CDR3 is CSARDKRKRDSNQPQHF. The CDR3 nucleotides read TGCAGTGCTAGAGATAAAAGGAAGCGGGATAGCAATCAGCCCCAGCATTTT.

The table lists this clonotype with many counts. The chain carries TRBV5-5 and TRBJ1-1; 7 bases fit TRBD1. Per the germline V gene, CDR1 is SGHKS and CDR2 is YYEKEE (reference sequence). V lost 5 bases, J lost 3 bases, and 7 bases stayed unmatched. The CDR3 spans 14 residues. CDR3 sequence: CASSQPRGDTEAFF. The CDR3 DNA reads TGTGCCAGCAGTCAACCCAGGGGGGACACTGAAGCTTTCTTT.

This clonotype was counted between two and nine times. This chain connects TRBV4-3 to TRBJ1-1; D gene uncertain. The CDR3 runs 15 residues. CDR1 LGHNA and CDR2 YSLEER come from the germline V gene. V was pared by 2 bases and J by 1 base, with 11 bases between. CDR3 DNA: TGCGCCAGCAGCCAATGGTGGAGGTCGAACACTGAAGCTTTCTTT. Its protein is CASSQWWRSNTEAFF.

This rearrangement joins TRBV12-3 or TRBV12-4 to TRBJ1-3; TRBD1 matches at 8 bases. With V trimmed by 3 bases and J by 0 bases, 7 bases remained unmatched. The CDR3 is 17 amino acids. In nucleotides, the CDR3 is TGTGCCAGCAGTTTCCGGACAGGGCCAAACTCTGGAAACACCATATATTTT. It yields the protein CASSFRTGPNSGNTIYF.

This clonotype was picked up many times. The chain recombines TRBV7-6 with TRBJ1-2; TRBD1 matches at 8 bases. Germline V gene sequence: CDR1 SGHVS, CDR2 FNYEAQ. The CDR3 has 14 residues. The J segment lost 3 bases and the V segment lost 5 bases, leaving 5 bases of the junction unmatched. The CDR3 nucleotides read TGTGCCAGCAGCCCGACAGGGGCGGACTATGGCTACACCTTC. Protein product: CASSPTGADYGYTF.

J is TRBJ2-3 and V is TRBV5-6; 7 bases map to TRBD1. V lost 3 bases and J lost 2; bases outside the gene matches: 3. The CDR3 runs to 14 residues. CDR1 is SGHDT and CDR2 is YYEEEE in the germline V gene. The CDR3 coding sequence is TGTGCCAGCAGCTACCAGGGGGACACAGATACGCAGTATTTT. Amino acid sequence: CASSYQGDTDTQYF.

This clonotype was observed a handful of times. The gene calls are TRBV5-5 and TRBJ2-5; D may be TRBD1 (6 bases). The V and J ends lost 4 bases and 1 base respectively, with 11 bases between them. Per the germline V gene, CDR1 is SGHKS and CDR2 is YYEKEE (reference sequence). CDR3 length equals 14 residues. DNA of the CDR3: TGTGCCAGCAGCGTACAGGGCACCCAAGAGACCCAGTACTTC. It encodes CASSVQGTQETQYF.

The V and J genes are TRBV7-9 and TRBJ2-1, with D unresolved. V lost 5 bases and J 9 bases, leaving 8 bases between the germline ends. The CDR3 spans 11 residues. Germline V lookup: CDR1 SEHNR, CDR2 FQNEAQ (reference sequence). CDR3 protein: CASSHASEQFF. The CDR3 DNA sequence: TGTGCCAGCAGCCATGCTAGTGAGCAGTTCTTC.

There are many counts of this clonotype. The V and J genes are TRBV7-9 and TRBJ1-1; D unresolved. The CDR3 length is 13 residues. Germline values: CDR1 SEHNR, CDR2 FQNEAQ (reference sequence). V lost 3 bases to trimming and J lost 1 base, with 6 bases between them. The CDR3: CASSFYPNTEAFF. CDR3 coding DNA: TGTGCCAGCAGCTTTTATCCGAACACTGAAGCTTTCTTT.

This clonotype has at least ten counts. The CDR3 is CASRRPGQGPYEQYF. The CDR3 DNA reads as TGTGCCAGCAGACGACCGGGACAGGGCCCCTACGAGCAGTACTTC. V usage is TRBV7-9 and J usage is TRBJ2-7; 9 positions agree with TRBD1. V trimming: 6 bases; J trimming: 2 bases; junction bases outside the gene matches: 8. The CDR3 sequence is 15 residues long. Germline values: CDR1 SEHNR, CDR2 FQNEAQ (reference sequence).

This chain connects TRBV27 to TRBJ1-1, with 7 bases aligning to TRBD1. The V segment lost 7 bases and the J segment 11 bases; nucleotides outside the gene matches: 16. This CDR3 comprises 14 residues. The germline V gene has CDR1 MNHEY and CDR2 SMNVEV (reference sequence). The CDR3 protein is CASTSDRFHHGAFF. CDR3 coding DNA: TGTGCCAGCACCTCGGACAGGTTCCACCATGGTGCTTTCTTT.

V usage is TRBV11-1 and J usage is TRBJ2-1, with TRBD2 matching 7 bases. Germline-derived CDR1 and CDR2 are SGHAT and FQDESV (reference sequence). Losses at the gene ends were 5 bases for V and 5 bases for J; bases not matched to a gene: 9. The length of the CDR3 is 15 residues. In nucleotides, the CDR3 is TGTGCCAGCAGCAATTCGGGGGGAGGAAACAATGAGCAGTTCTTC. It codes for CASSNSGGGNNEQFF.

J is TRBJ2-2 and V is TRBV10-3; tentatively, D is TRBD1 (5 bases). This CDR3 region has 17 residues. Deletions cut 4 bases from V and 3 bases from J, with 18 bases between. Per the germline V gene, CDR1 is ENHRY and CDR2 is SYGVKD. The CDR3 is CAISGTMGHGYTGELFF. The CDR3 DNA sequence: TGTGCCATCAGTGGAACGATGGGGCACGGATACACCGGGGAGCTGTTTTTT.

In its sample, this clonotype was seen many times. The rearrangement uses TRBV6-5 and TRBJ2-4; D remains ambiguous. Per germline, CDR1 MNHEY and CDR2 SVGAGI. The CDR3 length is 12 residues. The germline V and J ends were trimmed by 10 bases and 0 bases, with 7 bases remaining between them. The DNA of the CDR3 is TGTGCCACCCGGGTAGCCAAAAACATTCAGTACTTC. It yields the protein CATRVAKNIQYF.

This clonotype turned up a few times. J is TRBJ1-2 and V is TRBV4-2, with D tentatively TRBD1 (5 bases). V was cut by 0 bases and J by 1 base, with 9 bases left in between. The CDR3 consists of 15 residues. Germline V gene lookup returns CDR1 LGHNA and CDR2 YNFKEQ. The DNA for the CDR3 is TGTGCCAGCAGCCAAGAAGGGACCCTTAACTATGGCTACACCTTC. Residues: CASSQEGTLNYGYTF.

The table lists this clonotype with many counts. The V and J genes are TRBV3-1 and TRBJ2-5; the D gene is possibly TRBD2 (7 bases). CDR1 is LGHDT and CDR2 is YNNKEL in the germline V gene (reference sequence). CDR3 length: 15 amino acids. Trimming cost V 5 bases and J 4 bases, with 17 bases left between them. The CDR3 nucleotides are TGTGCCAGCAGCAACCGAGAAGGGGGGGGAGAGACCCAGTACTTC. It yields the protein CASSNREGGGETQYF.